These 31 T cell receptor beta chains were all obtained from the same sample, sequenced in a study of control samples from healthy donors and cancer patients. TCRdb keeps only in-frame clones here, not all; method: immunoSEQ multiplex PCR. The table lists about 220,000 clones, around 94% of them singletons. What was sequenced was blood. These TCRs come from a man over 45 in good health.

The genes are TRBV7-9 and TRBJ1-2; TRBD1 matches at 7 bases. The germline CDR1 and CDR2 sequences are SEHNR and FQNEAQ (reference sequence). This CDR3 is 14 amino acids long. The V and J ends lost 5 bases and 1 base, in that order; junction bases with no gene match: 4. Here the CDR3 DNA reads TGTGCCAGCAGCCAGGGGGGCGGTAACTATGGCTACACCTTC. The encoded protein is CASSQGGGNYGYTF. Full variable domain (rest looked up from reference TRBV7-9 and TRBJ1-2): DTGVSQNPRHKITKRGQNVTFRCDPISEHNRLYWYRQTLGQGPEFLTYFQNEAQLEKSRLLSDRFSAERPKGSFSTLEIQRTEQGDSAMYLCASSQGGGNYGYTFGSGTRLTVV.

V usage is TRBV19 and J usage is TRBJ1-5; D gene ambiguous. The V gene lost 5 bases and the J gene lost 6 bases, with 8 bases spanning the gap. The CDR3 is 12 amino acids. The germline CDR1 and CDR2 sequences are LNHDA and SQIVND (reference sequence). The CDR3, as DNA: TGTGCCAGTAGTCCGGGGAGTCAGCCCCAGCATTTT. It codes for CASSPGSQPQHF.

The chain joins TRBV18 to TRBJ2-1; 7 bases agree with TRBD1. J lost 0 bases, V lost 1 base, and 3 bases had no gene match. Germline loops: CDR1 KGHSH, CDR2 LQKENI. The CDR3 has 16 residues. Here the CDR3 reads CASSPQGASSYNEQFF. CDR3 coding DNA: TGTGCCAGCTCACCACAGGGGGCTAGCTCCTACAATGAGCAGTTCTTC.

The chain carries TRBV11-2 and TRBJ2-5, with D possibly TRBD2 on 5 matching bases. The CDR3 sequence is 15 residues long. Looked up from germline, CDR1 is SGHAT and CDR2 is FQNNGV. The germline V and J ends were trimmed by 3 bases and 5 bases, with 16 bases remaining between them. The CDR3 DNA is TGTGCCAGCAGCTTTAACGGTGGCGGAGGCGAGACCCAGTACTTC. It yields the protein CASSFNGGGGETQYF.

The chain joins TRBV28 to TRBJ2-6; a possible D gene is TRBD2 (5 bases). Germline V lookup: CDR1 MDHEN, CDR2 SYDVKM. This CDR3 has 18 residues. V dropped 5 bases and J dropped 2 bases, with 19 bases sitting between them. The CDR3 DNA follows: TGTGCCAGCAGTCCCCGGGTGGGGAGCACTACTGGGGCCAACGTCCTGACTTTC. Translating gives CASSPRVGSTTGANVLTF.

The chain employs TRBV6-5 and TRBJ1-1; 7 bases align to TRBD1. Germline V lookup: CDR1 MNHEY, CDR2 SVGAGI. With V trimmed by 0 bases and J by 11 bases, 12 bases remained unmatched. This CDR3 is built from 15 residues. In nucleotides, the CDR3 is TGTGCCAGCAGTTACTCTCGGGACAGTTCATTGGGGGCTTTCTTT. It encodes CASSYSRDSSLGAFF.

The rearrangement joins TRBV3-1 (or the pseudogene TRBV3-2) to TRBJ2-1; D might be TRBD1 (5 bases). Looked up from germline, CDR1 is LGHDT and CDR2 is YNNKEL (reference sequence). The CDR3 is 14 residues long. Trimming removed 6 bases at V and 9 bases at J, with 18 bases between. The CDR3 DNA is TGTGCCAGCAGAAGCAGGGCAATAGACCTTGAGCAGTTCTTC. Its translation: CASRSRAIDLEQFF.

The CDR3 DNA follows: TGTGCCAGCAGCCCCAAACCCACTAGCGGGGGGCGCCTTTCGTTCTACGAGCAGTACTTC. Its translation: CASSPKPTSGGRLSFYEQYF. This chain connects TRBV6-2 or TRBV6-3 to TRBJ2-7; 12 positions match TRBD2. V was pared by 6 bases and J by 3 bases, with 21 bases of the junction left unmatched. The CDR3 has 20 residues. Germline loops: CDR1 MNHEY, CDR2 SVGEGT.

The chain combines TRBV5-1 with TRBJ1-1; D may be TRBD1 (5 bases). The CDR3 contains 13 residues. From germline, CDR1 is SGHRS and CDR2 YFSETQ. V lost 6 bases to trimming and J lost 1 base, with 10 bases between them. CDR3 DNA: TGCGCCAGCAATTTACAGGAGAACACTGAAGCTTTCTTT. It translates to CASNLQENTEAFF.

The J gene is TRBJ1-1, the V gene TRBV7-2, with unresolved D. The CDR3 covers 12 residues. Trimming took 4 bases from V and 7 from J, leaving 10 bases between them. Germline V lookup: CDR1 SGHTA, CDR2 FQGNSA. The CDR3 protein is CASSSYNGEAFF. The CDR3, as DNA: TGTGCCAGCAGCTCTTACAATGGTGAAGCTTTCTTT.

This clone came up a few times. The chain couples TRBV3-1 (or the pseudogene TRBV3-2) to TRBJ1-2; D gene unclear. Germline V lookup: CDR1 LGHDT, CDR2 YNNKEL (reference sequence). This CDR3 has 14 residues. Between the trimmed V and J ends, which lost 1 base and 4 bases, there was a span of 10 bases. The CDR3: CASSQGNGPYGYTF. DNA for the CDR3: TGTGCCAGCAGCCAAGGTAACGGGCCCTATGGCTACACCTTC.

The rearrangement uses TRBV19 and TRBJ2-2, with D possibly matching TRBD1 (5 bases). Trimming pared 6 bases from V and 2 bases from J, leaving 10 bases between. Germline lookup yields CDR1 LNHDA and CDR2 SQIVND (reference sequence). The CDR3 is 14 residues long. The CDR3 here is CASRAQGNTGELFF. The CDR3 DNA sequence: TGTGCCAGTAGAGCGCAGGGTAACACCGGGGAGCTGTTTTTT.

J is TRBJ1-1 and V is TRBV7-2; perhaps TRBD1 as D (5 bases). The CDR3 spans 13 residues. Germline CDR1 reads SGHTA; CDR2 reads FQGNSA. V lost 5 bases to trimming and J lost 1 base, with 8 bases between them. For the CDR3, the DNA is TGTGCCAGCAGCCGACAGCCGAACACTGAAGCTTTCTTT. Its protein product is CASSRQPNTEAFF.

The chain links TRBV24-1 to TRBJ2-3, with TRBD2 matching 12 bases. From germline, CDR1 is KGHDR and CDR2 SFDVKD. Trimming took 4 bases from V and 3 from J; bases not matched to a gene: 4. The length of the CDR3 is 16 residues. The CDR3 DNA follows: TGTGCCACCAGTGACCGTGGACTAGCGGGGACAGATACGCAGTATTTT. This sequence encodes CATSDRGLAGTDTQYF.

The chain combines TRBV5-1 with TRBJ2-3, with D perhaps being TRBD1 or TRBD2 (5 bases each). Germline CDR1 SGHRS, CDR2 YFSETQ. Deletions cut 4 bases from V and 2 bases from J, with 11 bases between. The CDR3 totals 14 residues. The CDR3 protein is CASSTGTVTDTQYF. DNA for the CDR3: TGCGCCAGCAGCACCGGGACGGTCACAGATACGCAGTATTTT.

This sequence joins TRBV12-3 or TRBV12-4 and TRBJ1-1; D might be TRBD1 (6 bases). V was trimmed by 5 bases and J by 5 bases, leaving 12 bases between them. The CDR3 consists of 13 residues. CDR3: CASSTRTATEAFF. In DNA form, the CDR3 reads TGTGCCAGCAGTACCCGGACAGCGACTGAAGCTTTCTTT.

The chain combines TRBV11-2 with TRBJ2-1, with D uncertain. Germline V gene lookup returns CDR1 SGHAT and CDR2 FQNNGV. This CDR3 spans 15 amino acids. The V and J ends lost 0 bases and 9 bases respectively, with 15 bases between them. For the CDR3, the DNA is TGTGCCAGCAGCTTAGAAGCCTACTGGGGTAGTGAGCAGTTCTTC. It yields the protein CASSLEAYWGSEQFF. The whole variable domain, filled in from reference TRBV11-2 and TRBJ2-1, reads EAGVAQSPRYKIIEKRQSVAFWCNPISGHATLYWYQQILGQGPKLLIQFQNNGVVDDSQLPKDRFSAERLKGVDSTLKIQPAKLEDSAVYLCASSLEAYWGSEQFFGPGTRLTVL.

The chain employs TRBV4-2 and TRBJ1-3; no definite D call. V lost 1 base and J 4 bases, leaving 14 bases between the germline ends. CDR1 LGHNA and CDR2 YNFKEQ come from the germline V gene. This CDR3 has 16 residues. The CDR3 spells CASSQAGGQAGNTIYF. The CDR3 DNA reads TGTGCCAGCAGCCAAGCGGGCGGCCAAGCCGGAAACACCATATATTTT.

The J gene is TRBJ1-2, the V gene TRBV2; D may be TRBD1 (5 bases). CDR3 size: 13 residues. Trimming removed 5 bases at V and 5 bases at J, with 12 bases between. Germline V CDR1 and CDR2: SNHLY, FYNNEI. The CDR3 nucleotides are TGTGCCAGCAGTTCTGACAGTGAATATGGCTACACCTTC. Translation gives CASSSDSEYGYTF.

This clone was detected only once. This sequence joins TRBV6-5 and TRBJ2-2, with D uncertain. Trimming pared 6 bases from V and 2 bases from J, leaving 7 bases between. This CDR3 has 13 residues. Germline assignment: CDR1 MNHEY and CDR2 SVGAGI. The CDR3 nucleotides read TGTGCCAGCAGGTCAGGAAACACCGGGGAGCTGTTTTTT. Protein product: CASRSGNTGELFF.

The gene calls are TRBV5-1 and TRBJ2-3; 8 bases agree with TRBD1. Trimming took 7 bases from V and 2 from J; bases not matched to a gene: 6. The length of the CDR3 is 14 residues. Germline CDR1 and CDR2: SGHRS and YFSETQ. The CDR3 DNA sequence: TGCGCCAGCGGACGACAGGGGTACACAGATACGCAGTATTTT. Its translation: CASGRQGYTDTQYF.

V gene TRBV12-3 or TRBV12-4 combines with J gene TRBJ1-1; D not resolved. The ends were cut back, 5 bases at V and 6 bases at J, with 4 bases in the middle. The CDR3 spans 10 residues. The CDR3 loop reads CASSSSEAFF. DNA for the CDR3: TGTGCCAGCAGTAGCTCTGAAGCTTTCTTT.

The CDR3 reads CASSVVGTSGGFTGELFF. The CDR3 bases are TGTGCCAGCAGCGTAGTTGGGACTAGCGGGGGGTTTACCGGGGAGCTGTTTTTT. This chain uses TRBV9 with TRBJ2-2, with 15 bases fitting TRBD2. The V gene's germline CDR1 is SGDLS and CDR2 YYNGEE. V was clipped by 0 bases and J by 5 bases; unmatched bases: 5. The CDR3 consists of 18 residues.

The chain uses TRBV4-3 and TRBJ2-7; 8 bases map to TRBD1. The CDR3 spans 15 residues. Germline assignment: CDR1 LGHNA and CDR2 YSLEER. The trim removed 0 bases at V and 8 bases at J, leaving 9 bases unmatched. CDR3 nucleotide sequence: TGCGCCAGCAGCCAAGATCTACAGGGGGGAAGACAGCAGTACTTC. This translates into CASSQDLQGGRQQYF.

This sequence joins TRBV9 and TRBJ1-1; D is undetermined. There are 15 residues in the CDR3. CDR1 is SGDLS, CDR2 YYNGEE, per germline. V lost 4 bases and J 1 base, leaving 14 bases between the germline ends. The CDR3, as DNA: TGTGCCAGCAGCTCTGAAGGACTGAGGAACACTGAAGCTTTCTTT. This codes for CASSSEGLRNTEAFF.

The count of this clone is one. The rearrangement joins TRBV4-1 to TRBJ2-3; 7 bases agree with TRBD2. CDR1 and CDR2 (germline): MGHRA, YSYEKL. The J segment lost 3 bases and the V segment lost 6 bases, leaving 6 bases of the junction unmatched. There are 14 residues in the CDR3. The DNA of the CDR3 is TGCGCCAGCAGGCGGAGGGAGGGTACAGATACGCAGTATTTT. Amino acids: CASRRREGTDTQYF.

CDR3: CASSTSPPSGGLNEQFF. The CDR3 nucleotides are TGTGCCAGCAGCACATCGCCTCCTAGCGGGGGCCTTAATGAGCAGTTCTTC. This chain links TRBV9 with TRBJ2-1; 10 bases line up with TRBD2. This CDR3 has 17 residues. From germline, CDR1 is SGDLS and CDR2 YYNGEE. Trimming cost V 4 bases and J 7 bases; bases outside gene matches: 14.

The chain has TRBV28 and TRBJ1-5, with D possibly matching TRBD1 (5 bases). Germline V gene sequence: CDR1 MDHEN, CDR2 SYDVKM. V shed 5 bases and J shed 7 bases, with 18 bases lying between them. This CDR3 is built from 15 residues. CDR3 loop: CASSVLPTAPQPQHF. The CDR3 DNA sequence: TGTGCCAGCAGTGTACTGCCGACAGCACCACAGCCCCAGCATTTT.

The CDR3 region has the DNA TGTGCCAGCTCCCGGGGACAGGGTACCTATGGCTACACCTTC. It specifies CASSRGQGTYGYTF. The rearrangement links TRBV9 to TRBJ1-2; 9 bases fit TRBD1. Trimming cost V 7 bases and J 4 bases; bases outside gene matches: 8. In germline, CDR1 is SGDLS, CDR2 YYNGEE. The CDR3 is made up of 14 amino acids.

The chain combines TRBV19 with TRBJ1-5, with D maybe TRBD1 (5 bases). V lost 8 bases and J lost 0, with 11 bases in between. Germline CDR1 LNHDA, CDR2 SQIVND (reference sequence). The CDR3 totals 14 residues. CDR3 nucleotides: TGTGCCAGTTCACAGGTCCTTAGCAATCAGCCCCAGCATTTT. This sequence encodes CASSQVLSNQPQHF.

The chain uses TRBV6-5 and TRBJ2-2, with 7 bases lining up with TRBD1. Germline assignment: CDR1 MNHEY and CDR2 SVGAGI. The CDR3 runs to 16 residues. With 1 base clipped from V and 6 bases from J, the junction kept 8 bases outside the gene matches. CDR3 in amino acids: CASSYYRTGTAGELFF. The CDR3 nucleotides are TGTGCCAGCAGTTACTATCGGACAGGAACGGCCGGGGAGCTGTTTTTT.